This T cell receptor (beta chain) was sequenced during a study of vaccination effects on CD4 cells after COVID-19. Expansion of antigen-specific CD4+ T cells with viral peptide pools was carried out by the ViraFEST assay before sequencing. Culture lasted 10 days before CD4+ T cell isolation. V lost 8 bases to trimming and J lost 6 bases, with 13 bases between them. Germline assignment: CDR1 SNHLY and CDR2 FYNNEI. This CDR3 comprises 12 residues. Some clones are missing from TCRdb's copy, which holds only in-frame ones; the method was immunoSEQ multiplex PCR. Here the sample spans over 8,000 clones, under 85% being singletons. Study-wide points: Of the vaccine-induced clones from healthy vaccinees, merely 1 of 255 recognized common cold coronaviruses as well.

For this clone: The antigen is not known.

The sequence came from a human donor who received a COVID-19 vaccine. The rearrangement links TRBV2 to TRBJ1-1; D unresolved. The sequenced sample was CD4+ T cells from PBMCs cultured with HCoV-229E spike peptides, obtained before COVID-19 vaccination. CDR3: CASGSGIPEAFF. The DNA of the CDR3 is TGTGCCAGCGGTTCAGGTATCCCTGAAGCTTTCTTT.